The next 10 T cell receptor beta chains were all read from a single sample in a study of CD8 T cells in ankylosing spondylitis. Study-level results: The study identified a TCR beta motif of under ten highly homologous variants that appeared characteristic of ankylosing spondylitis blood.

No antigen has been assigned to these receptors. Using its own MiXCR run on the 5' RACE reads, TCRdb lists one record per CDR3 protein. The sample lists fewer than 250,000 distinct CDR3 sequences; around 20% were seen once. Sequenced input: blood, either unsorted or a sorted T cell fraction (not recorded which). The receptor set was obtained from a male donor with ankylosing spondylitis.

V gene TRBV5-5 combines with J gene TRBJ1-2, with 7 bases that match TRBD1. CDR1 is SGHKS and CDR2 is YYEKEE in the germline V gene (reference sequence). Trimming removed 4 bases from V and 8 bases from J; junction bases left unmatched: 8. The CDR3 contains 13 residues. CDR3 in amino acids: CASSDDREWGYTF. CDR3 DNA: TGTGCCAGCAGCGATGACAGGGAGTGGGGCTACACCTTC.

The chain carries TRBV7-9 and TRBJ1-1, with 7 bases aligning to TRBD1. Germline V gene data show CDR1 as SEHNR and CDR2 as FQNEAQ (reference sequence). With 4 bases clipped from V and 11 bases from J, the junction kept 16 bases outside the gene matches. This CDR3 is built from 15 residues. The CDR3 nucleotides are TGTGCCAGCAGCTCAGGGGGACAGCCCCACTTGGGGGCTTTCTTT. As protein: CASSSGGQPHLGAFF.

V is TRBV6-1 and J is TRBJ2-5; D not resolved. There are 14 residues in the CDR3. Trimming left V 1 base short and J 3 bases short, with 9 bases between. CDR1 and CDR2 from the germline V gene are MNHNS and SASEGT. CDR3 loop: CASSEGWGEETQYF. For the CDR3, the DNA is TGTGCCAGCAGTGAAGGTTGGGGTGAAGAGACCCAGTACTTC.

This clonotype has at least ten counts. The chain is built from TRBV4-2 and TRBJ2-7; D may be TRBD1 (7 bases). The CDR3 spans 16 residues. Germline assignment: CDR1 LGHNA and CDR2 YNFKEQ. V lost 5 bases and J lost 3, with 20 bases in between. The CDR3 protein is CASSDRTGEAGYEQYF. The CDR3 region has the DNA TGTGCCAGCAGCGACCGAACAGGGGAAGCGGGCTACGAGCAGTACTTC.

This chain links TRBV4-1 with TRBJ2-1, with D hard to call. Trimming removed 2 bases at V and 0 bases at J, with 8 bases between. The CDR3 runs 15 residues. Germline V gives CDR1 MGHRA, CDR2 YSYEKL. The chain's CDR3 is CASSQPSYSYNEQFF. DNA for the CDR3: TGCGCCAGCAGCCAACCCTCTTACTCCTACAATGAGCAGTTCTTC.

This clonotype was observed many times. The chain is built from TRBV12-3 or TRBV12-4 and TRBJ1-2; D call uncertain. This CDR3 is 14 amino acids long. V lost 7 bases and J 5 bases, leaving 17 bases between the germline ends. The CDR3 nucleotides are TGTGCCAGCACCTTGCGGGGAATAGGGTATGGCTACACCTTC. Its protein is CASTLRGIGYGYTF.

This clonotype came up a few times. This chain uses TRBV3-1 with TRBJ2-2; D is unresolved. Trimming shortened V by 4 bases and J by 4 bases, and 7 bases separated the two germline ends. The CDR3 totals 13 residues. The germline V gene has CDR1 LGHDT and CDR2 YNNKEL (reference sequence). The CDR3 region is CASSPPATGELFF. As DNA, the CDR3 is TGTGCCAGCAGCCCGCCCGCCACCGGGGAGCTGTTTTTT.

The chain has TRBV7-3 and TRBJ2-1, with TRBD2 matching 11 bases. The trim removed 2 bases at V and 4 bases at J, leaving 7 bases unmatched. The length of the CDR3 is 17 residues. Germline V gene lookup returns CDR1 SGHTA and CDR2 FQGTGA. The CDR3 sequence is CASSLLPGLADYNEQFF. CDR3 DNA: TGTGCCAGCAGCTTACTACCGGGACTAGCGGATTACAATGAGCAGTTCTTC.

This clonotype was counted only a few times. CDR3 in amino acids: CASSQAPQGASTGELFF. In nucleotides, the CDR3 is TGCGCCAGCAGCCAAGCCCCACAGGGGGCGAGCACCGGGGAGCTGTTTTTT. This chain uses TRBV4-1 with TRBJ2-2; TRBD1 matches at 9 bases. The V and J ends lost 1 base and 4 bases, in that order; junction bases with no gene match: 7. The CDR3 totals 17 residues. From germline, CDR1 is MGHRA and CDR2 YSYEKL.

CDR3 bases: TGTGCCAGCAGTTCGGGACAGGGCCCGTACAATGAGCAGTTCTTC. Translating gives CASSSGQGPYNEQFF. The chain has TRBV6-2 or TRBV6-3 and TRBJ2-1; 9 bases line up with TRBD1. CDR3 size: 15 residues. The V segment lost 4 bases and the J segment 4 bases; nucleotides outside the gene matches: 5. Per the germline V gene, CDR1 is MNHEY and CDR2 is SVGEGT.